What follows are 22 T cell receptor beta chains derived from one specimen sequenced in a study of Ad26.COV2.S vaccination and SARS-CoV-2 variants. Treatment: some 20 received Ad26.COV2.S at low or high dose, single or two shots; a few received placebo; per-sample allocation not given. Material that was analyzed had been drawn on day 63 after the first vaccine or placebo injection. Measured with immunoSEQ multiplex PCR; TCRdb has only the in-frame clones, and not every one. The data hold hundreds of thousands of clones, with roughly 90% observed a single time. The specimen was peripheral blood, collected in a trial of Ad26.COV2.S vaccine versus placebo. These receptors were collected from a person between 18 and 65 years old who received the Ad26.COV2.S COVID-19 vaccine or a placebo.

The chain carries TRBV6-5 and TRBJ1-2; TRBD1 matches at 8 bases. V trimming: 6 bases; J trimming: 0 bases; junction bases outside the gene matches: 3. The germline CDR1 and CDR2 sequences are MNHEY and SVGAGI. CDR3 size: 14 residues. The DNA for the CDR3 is TGTGCCAGCAGAACAGGGGGTACTAACTATGGCTACACCTTC. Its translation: CASRTGGTNYGYTF.

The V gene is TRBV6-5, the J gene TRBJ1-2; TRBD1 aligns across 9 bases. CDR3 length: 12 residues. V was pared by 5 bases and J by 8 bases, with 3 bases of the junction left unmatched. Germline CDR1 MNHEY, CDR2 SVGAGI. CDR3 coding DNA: TGTGCCAGCAGTCCCGGACAGGGGGGCTACACCTTC. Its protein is CASSPGQGGYTF.

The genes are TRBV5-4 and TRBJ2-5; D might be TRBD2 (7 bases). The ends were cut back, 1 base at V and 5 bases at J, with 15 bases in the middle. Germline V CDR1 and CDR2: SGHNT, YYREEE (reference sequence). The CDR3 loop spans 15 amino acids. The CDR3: CASSLKGGGVETQYF. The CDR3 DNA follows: TGTGCCAGCAGCTTGAAGGGGGGAGGGGTGGAGACCCAGTACTTC.

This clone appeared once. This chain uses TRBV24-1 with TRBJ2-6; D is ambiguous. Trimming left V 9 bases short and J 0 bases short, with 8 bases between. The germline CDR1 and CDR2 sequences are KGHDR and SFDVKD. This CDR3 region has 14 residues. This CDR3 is CATQPSSGANVLTF. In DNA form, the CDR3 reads TGTGCCACCCAACCCAGCTCTGGGGCCAACGTCCTGACTTTC.

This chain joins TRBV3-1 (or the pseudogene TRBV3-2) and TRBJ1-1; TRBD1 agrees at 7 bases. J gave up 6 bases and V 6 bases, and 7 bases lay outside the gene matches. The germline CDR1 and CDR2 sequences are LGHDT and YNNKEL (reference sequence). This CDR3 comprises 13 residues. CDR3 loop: CASRPQGYPEAFF. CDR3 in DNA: TGTGCCAGCAGACCACAGGGGTACCCTGAAGCTTTCTTT.

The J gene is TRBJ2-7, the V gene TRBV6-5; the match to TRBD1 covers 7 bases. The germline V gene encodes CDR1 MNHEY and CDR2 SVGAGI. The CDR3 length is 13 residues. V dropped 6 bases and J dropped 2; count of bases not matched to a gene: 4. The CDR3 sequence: CASSRGQTYEQYF. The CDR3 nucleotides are TGTGCCAGCAGCCGGGGACAGACCTACGAGCAGTACTTC.

This CDR3 reads CASSEGGRTPETQYF. Written as DNA, the CDR3 is TGTGCCAGCAGTGAAGGCGGGAGGACCCCAGAGACCCAGTACTTC. The chain uses TRBV6-1 and TRBJ2-5, with 8 positions matching TRBD2. CDR3 size: 15 residues. The ends lost 1 base at V and 4 bases at J; junction bases unmatched: 5. Germline assignment: CDR1 MNHNS and CDR2 SASEGT.

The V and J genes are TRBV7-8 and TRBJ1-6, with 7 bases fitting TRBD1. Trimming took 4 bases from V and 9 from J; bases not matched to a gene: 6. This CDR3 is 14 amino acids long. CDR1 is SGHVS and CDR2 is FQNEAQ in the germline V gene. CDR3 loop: CASSSGGKISPLHF. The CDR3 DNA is TGTGCCAGCAGCTCAGGGGGGAAAATTTCACCCCTCCACTTT.

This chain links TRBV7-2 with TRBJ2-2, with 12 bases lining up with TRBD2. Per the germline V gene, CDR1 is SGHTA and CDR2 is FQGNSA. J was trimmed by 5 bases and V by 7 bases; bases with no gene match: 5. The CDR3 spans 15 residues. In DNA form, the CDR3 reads TGTGCCAGCAACGGACTAGCGGGACCAACCGGGGAGCTGTTTTTT. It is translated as CASNGLAGPTGELFF.

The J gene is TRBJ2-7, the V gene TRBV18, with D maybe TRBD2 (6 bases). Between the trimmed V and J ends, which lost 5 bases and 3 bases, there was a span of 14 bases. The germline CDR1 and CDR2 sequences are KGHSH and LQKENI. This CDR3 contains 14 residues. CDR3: CASSSYTGSYEQYF. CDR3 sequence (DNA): TGTGCCAGCTCATCTTACACCGGGAGCTACGAGCAGTACTTC.

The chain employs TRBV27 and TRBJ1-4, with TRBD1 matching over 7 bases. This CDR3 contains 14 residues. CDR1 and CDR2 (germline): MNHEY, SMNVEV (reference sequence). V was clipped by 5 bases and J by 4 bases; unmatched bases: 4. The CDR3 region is CASSIGQVNEKLFF. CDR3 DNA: TGTGCCAGCAGTATCGGACAGGTTAATGAAAAACTGTTTTTT.

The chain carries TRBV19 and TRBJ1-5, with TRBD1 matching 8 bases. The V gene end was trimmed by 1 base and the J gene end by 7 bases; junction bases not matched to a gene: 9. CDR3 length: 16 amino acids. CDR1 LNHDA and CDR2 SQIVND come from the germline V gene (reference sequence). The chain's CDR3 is CASSIVIGQGRQPQHF. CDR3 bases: TGTGCCAGTAGTATAGTAATCGGACAGGGTCGGCAGCCCCAGCATTTT.

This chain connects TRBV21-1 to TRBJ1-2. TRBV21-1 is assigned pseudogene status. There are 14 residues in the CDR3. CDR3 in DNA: TGTGCCAGCAGCTGGGACCCACGACGCTATGGCTACACCTTC. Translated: CASSWDPRRYGYTF.

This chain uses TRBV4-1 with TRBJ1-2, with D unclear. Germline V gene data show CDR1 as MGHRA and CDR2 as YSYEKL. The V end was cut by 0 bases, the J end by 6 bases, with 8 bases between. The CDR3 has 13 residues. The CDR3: CASSQEGRNGYTF. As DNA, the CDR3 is TGCGCCAGCAGCCAAGAAGGACGGAATGGCTACACCTTC.

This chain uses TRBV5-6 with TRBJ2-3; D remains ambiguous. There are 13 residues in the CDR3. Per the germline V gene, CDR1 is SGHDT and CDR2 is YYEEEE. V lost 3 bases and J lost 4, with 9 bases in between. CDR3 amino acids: CASSSYSSDTQYF. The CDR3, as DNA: TGTGCCAGCAGCTCCTACAGTTCAGATACGCAGTATTTT.

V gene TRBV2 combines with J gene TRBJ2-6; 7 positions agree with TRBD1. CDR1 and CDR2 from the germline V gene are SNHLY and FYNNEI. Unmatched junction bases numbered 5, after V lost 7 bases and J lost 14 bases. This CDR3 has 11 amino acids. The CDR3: CASIRGNILTF. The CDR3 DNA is TGTGCCAGCATCAGGGGGAATATCCTGACTTTC. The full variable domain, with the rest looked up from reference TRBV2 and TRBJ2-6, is EPEVTQTPSHQVTQMGQEVILRCVPISNHLYFYWYRQILGQKVEFLVSFYNNEISEKSEIFDDQFSVERPDGSNFTLKIRSTKLEDSAMYFCASIRGNILTFGAGSRLTVL.

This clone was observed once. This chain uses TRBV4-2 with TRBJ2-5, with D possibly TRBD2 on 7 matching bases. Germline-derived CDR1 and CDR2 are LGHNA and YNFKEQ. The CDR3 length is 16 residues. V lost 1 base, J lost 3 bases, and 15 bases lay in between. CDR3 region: CASSQGSWGGEETQYF. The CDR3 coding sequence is TGTGCCAGCAGCCAAGGTTCGTGGGGGGGCGAAGAGACCCAGTACTTC.

DNA of the CDR3: TGTGCCAGCAGCTCCGAATGGACAGGCTCCTACAATGAGCAGTTCTTC. Translated, it gives CASSSEWTGSYNEQFF. The chain carries TRBV7-9 and TRBJ2-1; 7 bases are shared with TRBD1. The germline gives CDR1 SEHNR, CDR2 FQNEAQ (reference sequence). The CDR3 is 16 residues long. V lost 4 bases to trimming and J lost 0 bases; unmatched junction nucleotides: 6.

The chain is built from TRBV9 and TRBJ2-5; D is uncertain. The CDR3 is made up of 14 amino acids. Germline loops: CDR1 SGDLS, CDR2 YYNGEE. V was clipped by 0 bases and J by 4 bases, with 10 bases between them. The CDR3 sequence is CASSVDWVGETQYF. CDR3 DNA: TGTGCCAGCAGCGTAGATTGGGTAGGAGAGACCCAGTACTTC.

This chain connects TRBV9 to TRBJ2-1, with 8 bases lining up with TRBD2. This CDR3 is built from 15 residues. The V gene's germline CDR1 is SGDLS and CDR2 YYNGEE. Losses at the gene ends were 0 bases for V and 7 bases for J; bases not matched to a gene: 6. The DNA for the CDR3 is TGTGCCAGCAGCGTAGCCGGGAGGGCCGGAAATGAGCAGTTCTTC. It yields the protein CASSVAGRAGNEQFF.

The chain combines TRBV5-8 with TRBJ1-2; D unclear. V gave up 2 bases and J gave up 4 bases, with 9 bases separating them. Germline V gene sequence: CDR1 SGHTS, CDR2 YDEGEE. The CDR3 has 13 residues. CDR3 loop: CASSFWAPYGYTF. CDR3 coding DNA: TGTGCCAGCAGCTTCTGGGCACCCTATGGCTACACCTTC.

DNA for the CDR3: TGTGCCAGCAGCCGGGACCAACAGGGCGATGAGCAGTTCTTC. Its translation is CASSRDQQGDEQFF. This chain joins TRBV7-2 and TRBJ2-1, with D perhaps TRBD1 (6 bases). The germline gives CDR1 SGHTA, CDR2 FQGNSA. V was clipped by 5 bases and J by 8 bases, with 16 bases between them. The length of the CDR3 is 14 residues.